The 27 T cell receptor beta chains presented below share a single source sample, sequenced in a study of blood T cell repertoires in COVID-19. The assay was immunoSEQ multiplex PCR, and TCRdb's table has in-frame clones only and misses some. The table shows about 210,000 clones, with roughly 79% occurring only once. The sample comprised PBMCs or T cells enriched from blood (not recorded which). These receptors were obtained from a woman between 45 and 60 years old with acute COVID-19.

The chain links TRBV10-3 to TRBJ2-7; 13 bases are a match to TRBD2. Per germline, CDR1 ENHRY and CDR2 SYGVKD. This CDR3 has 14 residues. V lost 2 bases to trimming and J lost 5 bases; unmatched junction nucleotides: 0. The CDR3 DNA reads TGTGCCATCAGTGAGGGACTAGCGGGAGACGAGCAGTACTTC. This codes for CAISEGLAGDEQYF.

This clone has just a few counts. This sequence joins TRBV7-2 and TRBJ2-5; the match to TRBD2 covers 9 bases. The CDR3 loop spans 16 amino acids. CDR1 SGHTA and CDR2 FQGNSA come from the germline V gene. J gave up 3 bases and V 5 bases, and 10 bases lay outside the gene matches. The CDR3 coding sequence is TGTGCCAGCAGCCCGGGGGGACTAGCTCATAAAGAGACCCAGTACTTC. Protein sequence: CASSPGGLAHKETQYF.

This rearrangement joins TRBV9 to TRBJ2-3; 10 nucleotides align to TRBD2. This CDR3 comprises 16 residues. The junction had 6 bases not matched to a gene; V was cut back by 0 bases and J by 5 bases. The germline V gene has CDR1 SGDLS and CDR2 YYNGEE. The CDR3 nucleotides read TGTGCCAGCAGCGTAGTAGCGGGAGGCTCCGGAGATACGCAGTATTTT. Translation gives CASSVVAGGSGDTQYF.

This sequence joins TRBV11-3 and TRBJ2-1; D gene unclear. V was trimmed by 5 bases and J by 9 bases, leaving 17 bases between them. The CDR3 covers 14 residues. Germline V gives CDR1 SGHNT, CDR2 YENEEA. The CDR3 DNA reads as TGTGCCAGCAGCGAAAGTCGAGATTTTGGTGAGCAGTTCTTC. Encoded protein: CASSESRDFGEQFF.

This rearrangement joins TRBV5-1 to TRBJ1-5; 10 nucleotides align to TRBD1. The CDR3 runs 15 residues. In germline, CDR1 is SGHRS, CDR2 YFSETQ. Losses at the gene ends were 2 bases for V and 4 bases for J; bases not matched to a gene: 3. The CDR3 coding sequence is TGCGCCAGCAGCTTCGGGACAGGGGTGAATCAGCCCCAGCATTTT. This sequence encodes CASSFGTGVNQPQHF.

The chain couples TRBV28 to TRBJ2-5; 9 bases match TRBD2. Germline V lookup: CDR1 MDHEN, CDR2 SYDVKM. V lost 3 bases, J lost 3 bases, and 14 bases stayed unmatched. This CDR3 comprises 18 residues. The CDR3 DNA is TGTGCCAGCAGTTTCGGGACTATTAGGGCGGGAGGGGAAGAGACCCAGTACTTC. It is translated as CASSFGTIRAGGEETQYF.

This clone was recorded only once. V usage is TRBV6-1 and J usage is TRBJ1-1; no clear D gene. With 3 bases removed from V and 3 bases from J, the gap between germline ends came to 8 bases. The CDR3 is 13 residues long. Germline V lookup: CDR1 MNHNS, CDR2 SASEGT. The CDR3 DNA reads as TGTGCCAGCAGTGATTGGAGTGACACTGAAGCTTTCTTT. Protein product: CASSDWSDTEAFF.

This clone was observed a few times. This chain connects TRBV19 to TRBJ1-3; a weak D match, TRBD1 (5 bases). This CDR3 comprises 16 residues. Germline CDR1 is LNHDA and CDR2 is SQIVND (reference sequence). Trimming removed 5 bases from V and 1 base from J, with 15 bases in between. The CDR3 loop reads CASSWDSGQSGNTIYF. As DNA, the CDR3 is TGTGCCAGTAGTTGGGACTCCGGACAATCTGGAAACACCATATATTTT.

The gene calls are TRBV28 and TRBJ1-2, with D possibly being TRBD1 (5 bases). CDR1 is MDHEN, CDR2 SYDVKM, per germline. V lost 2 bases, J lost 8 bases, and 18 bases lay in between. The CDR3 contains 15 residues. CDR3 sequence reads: CASSLPTDRSRGYTF. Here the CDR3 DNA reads TGTGCCAGCAGTTTACCCACCGACAGATCCAGGGGCTACACCTTC.

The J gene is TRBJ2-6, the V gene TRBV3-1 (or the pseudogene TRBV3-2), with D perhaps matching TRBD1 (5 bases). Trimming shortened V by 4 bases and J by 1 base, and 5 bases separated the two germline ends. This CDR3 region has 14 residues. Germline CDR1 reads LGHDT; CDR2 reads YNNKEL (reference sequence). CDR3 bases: TGTGCCAGCAGCCGACAGTCTGGGGCCAACGTCCTGACTTTC. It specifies CASSRQSGANVLTF.

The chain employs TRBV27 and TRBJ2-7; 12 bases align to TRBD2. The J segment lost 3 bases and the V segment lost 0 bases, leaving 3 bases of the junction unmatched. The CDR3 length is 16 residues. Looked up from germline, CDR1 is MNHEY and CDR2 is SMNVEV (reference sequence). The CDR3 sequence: CASSLSTSGSGYEQYF. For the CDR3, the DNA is TGTGCCAGCAGTTTATCGACTAGCGGGAGTGGCTACGAGCAGTACTTC.

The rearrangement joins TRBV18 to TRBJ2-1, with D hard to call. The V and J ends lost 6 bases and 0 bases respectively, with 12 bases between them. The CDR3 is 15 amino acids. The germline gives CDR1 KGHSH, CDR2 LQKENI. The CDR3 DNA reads TGTGCCAGCTCGTCATCCCGGAGCTCCTACAATGAGCAGTTCTTC. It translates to CASSSSRSSYNEQFF.

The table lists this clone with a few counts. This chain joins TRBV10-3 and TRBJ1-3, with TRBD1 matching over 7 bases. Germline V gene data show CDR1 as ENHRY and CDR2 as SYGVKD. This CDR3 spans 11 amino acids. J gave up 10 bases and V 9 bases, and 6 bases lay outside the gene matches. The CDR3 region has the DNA TGTGCCATACGCGGGACAGAGACCATATATTTT. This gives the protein CAIRGTETIYF.

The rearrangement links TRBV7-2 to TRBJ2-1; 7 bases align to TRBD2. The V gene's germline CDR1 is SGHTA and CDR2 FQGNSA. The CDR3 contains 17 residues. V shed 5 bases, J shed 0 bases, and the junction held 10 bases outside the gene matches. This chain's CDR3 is CASSGYKRGSSYNEQFF. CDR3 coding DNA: TGTGCCAGCAGCGGATACAAGCGGGGTAGCTCCTACAATGAGCAGTTCTTC.

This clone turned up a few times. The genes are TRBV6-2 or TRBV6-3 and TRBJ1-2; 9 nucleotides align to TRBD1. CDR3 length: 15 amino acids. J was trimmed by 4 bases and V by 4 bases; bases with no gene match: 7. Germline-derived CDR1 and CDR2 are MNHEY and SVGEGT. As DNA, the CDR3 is TGTGCCAGCAGTTTTCGACAGGGGGAGAGCTATGGCTACACCTTC. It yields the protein CASSFRQGESYGYTF.

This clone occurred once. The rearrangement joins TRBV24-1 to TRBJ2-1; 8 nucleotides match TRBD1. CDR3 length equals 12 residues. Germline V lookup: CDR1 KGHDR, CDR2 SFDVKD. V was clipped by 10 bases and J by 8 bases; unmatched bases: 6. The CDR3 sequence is CATIGQGHEQFF. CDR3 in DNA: TGTGCCACGATTGGACAGGGCCATGAGCAGTTCTTC.

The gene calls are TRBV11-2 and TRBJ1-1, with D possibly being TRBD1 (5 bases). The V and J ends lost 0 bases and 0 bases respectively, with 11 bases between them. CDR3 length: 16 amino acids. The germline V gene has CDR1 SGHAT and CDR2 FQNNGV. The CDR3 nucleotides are TGTGCCAGCAGCTTAGATCCAGGGAAAATGAACACTGAAGCTTTCTTT. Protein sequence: CASSLDPGKMNTEAFF.

CDR3 DNA sequence: TGTGCCAGCAAACCCGGGAGGGATAATTCACCCCTCCACTTT. Amino acids: CASKPGRDNSPLHF. The gene calls are TRBV6-6 and TRBJ1-6; D remains unclear. V lost 7 bases and J 5 bases, leaving 12 bases between the germline ends. The germline V gene has CDR1 MNHNY and CDR2 SVGAGI (reference sequence). There are 14 residues in the CDR3.

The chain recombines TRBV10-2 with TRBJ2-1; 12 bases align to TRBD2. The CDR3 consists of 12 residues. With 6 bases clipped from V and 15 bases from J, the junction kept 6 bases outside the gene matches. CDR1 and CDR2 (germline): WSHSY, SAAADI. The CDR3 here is CASSLTSGSVFF. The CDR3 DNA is TGCGCCAGCAGCCTGACTAGCGGGAGTGTGTTCTTC.

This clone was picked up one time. CDR3 DNA sequence: TGCGCCAGCAGCCTTAGCGGAGCGTACAATGAGCAGTTCTTC. As protein: CASSLSGAYNEQFF. V and J are TRBV5-1 and TRBJ2-1, with D possibly matching TRBD2 (6 bases). CDR3 length: 14 amino acids. Germline-derived CDR1 and CDR2 are SGHRS and YFSETQ. The V end lost 4 bases, the J end lost 4 bases, and 12 bases lay between the germline ends. Using reference TRBV5-1 and TRBJ2-1 for the parts outside the CDR3, the full variable domain is KAGVTQTPRYLIKTRGQQVTLSCSPISGHRSVSWYQQTPGQGLQFLFEYFSETQRNKGNFPGRFSGRQFSNSRSEMNVSTLELGDSALYLCASSLSGAYNEQFFGPGTRLTVL.

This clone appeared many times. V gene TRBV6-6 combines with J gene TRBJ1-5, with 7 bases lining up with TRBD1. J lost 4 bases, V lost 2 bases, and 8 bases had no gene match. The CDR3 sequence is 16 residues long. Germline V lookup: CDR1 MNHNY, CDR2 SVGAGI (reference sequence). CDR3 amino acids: CASSYLGQQTNQPQHF. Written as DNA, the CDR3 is TGTGCCAGCAGTTACCTGGGACAGCAAACAAATCAGCCCCAGCATTTT.

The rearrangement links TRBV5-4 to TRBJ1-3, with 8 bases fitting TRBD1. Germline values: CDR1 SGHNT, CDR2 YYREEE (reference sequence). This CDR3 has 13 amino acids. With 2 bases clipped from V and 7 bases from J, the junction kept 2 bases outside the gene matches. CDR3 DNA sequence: TGTGCCAGCAGCTTTCAGGGGGCCAACACCATATATTTT. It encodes CASSFQGANTIYF.

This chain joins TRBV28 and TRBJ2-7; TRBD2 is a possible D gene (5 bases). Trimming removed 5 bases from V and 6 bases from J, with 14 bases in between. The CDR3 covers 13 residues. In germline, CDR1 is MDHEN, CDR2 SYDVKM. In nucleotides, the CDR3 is TGTGCCAGCAGTCCTACTAGTACCTCCGAGCAGTACTTC. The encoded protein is CASSPTSTSEQYF.

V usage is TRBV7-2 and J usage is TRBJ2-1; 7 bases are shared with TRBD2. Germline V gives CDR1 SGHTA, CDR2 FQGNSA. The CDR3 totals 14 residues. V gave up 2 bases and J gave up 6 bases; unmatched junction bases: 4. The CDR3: CASSLWRTSNEQFF. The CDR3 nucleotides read TGTGCCAGCAGCTTATGGAGGACTAGCAATGAGCAGTTCTTC.

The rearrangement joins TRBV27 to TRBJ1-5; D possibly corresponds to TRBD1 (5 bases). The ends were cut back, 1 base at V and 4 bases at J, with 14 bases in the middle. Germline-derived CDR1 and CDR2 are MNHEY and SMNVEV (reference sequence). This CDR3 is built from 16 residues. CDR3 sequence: CASSLYGTPPNQPQHF. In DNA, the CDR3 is TGTGCCAGCAGTTTATATGGGACTCCCCCAAATCAGCCCCAGCATTTT.

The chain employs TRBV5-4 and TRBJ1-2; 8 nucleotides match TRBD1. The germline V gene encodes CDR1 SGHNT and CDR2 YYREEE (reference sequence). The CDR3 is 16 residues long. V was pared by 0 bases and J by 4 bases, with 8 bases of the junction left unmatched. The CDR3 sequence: CASSLDPGQGTYGYTF. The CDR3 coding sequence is TGTGCCAGCAGCTTGGACCCCGGACAGGGTACCTATGGCTACACCTTC.

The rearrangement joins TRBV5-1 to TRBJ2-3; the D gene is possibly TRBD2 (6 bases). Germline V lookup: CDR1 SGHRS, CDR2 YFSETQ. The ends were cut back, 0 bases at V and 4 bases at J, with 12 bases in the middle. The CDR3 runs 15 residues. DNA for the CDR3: TGCGCCAGCAGCTTGGCCGGGAGCGTATCAGATACGCAGTATTTT. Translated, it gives CASSLAGSVSDTQYF.